Below, 9 T cell receptor beta chains from the same sample are listed, as sequenced in a study of T cells in Graves' hyperthyroidism and ophthalmopathy. RNA transcripts gave rise to amplified TCR beta CDR3 regions. HTBI primers were the set used in a first-round RT-PCR of the TCR CDR3. From the multiplex PCR reads, TCRdb called clonotypes with MiXCR, one entry per CDR3 protein. The profile shows a few hundred thousand distinct CDR3 sequences, about 15% of them singletons. Sequenced: blood. Every receptor here comes from a woman younger than 35 with Graves' hyperthyroidism that later progressed to Graves' ophthalmopathy.

The chain recombines TRBV7-9 with TRBJ2-1; D not certain. The length of the CDR3 is 14 residues. Trimming shortened V by 9 bases and J by 0 bases, and 12 bases separated the two germline ends. Germline CDR1 SEHNR, CDR2 FQNEAQ (reference sequence). The CDR3 DNA reads TGTGCCAGTAGTCTCCTCGGCTCCTACAATGAGCAGTTCTTC. It codes for CASSLLGSYNEQFF.

The sample holds many counts of this clonotype. This chain connects TRBV3-1 to TRBJ2-7, with TRBD2 identical over 13 bases. There are 15 residues in the CDR3. Germline values: CDR1 LGHDT, CDR2 YNNKEL (reference sequence). V gave up 7 bases and J gave up 6 bases; unmatched junction bases: 9. In DNA form, the CDR3 reads TGTGCCAGCAACAAAGCAGGACTAGCGGGAGCCGAGCAGTACTTC. Translated: CASNKAGLAGAEQYF.

This chain links TRBV6-2 or TRBV6-3 with TRBJ2-7; possible D gene TRBD2, 6 bases. The V gene lost 2 bases and the J gene lost 2 bases, with 13 bases spanning the gap. The V gene's germline CDR1 is MNHEY and CDR2 SVGEGT. The CDR3 spans 15 residues. The CDR3 protein is CASSYDGRRTYEQYF. The CDR3 DNA reads TGTGCCAGCAGTTACGACGGGAGACGAACCTACGAGCAGTACTTC.

This clonotype was recorded many times. The chain joins TRBV28 to TRBJ2-1; no reliable D call. Germline CDR1 is MDHEN and CDR2 is SYDVKM. The germline V and J ends were trimmed by 3 bases and 8 bases, with 8 bases remaining between them. This CDR3 has 12 amino acids. As DNA, the CDR3 is TGTGCCAGCAGTTTTAGGTTCGATGAGCAGTTCTTC. This codes for CASSFRFDEQFF.

Details on this clonotype: Germline and junction disagree at one end, which may indicate a read error. The gene calls are TRBV7-7 and TRBJ1-2; 7 bases line up with TRBD1. The CDR3 has 17 amino acids. The germline V gene has CDR1 SSHAT and CDR2 FNYEAQ (reference sequence). The CDR3 DNA is TGTGCTAGCAGTTTAGAGGGGGCGGCAGCTTTTATGGTGGGCTACACCTTC. It translates to CASSLEGAAAFMVGYTF.

The chain employs TRBV6-6 and TRBJ2-6, with a possible D match to TRBD1 (7 bases). Per the germline V gene, CDR1 is MNHNY and CDR2 is SVGAGI (reference sequence). The CDR3 consists of 21 residues. V lost 0 bases and J lost 4, with 25 bases in between. The DNA for the CDR3 is TGTGCCAGCAGTTACTCTTCCTCCAGGGGGGTTAGTGTAGCCGGGGCCAACGTCCTGACTTTC. Its translation: CASSYSSSRGVSVAGANVLTF.

There are a few counts of this clonotype. The J gene is TRBJ2-1, the V gene TRBV6-1; TRBD2 agrees at 9 bases. This CDR3 contains 15 residues. Germline assignment: CDR1 MNHNS and CDR2 SASEGT. J gave up 2 bases and V 5 bases, and 4 bases lay outside the gene matches. CDR3 nucleotide sequence: TGTGCCAGCAGTAACGAGCGGGGGGCCTACAATGAGCAGTTCTTC. Its translation: CASSNERGAYNEQFF.

Ten or more counts support this clonotype. This rearrangement joins TRBV29-1 to TRBJ2-3; 9 positions match TRBD2. The ends lost 7 bases at V and 2 bases at J; junction bases unmatched: 10. The CDR3 consists of 15 residues. From germline, CDR1 is SQVTM and CDR2 ANQGSEA. The CDR3 coding sequence is TGCAGCGCTCCCAGGACTAGCGCCTCCACAGATACGCAGTATTTT. This encodes CSAPRTSASTDTQYF.

This clonotype was recorded many times. V usage is TRBV28 and J usage is TRBJ2-5; 8 bases map to TRBD2. With V trimmed by 5 bases and J by 5 bases, 16 bases remained unmatched. Germline lookup yields CDR1 MDHEN and CDR2 SYDVKM. This CDR3 region has 17 residues. In nucleotides, the CDR3 is TGTGCCAGCAGTCCCGGACTAGCTGTGAGAGGAGTGGAGACCCAGTACTTC. This gives the protein CASSPGLAVRGVETQYF.